In this sample, the clone carrying this T cell receptor beta chain turned up a few times. Its antigen is currently unknown. These data come from a study of T cells after yellow fever vaccination. Study-level findings and limits: There was a small share of clonotypes that showed up in both the CD4 and CD8 compartments. The secondary T-cell response peaked on day 5, not day 15, but was weaker.

TCRdb independently ran MiXCR on the 5' RACE reads; one entry per CDR3 protein. The sample yields a few hundred thousand distinct CDR3 sequences, 8.5% to 10% seen once. The length of the CDR3 is 17 residues. V lost 4 bases to trimming and J lost 0 bases, with 17 bases between them. The clonotype comes from a man aged 18 to 30 who received the YFV17D yellow fever vaccine. Sequences were derived from PBMCs, sampled on the day of the first yellow fever vaccination. J is TRBJ2-3 and V is TRBV12-3 or TRBV12-4, with D possibly being TRBD1 or TRBD2 (5 bases each). In nucleotides, the CDR3 is TGTGCCAGCAGTTACCGGGACCCCCTTAAGAGCACAGATACGCAGTATTTT. Its protein is CASSYRDPLKSTDTQYF.